This TCR beta chain was retrieved from a study of T-cell memory formation after mild COVID-19. General study findings and limits: While clones contracting from day 15 to 85 were balanced between CD4 and CD8, later expanders leaned CD4+.

This clonotype was recorded a few times. The target antigen is unknown. The authors produced TCR alpha and TCR beta cDNA libraries with sample barcodes and UMIs by 5'RACE using constant-segment primers. TCRdb ran MiXCR on the 5' RACE reads and lists one entry per CDR3 protein. The sample has around 140,000 distinct CDR3 sequences; less than 20% are singletons. The sample comprised PBMCs or a T cell subset sorted from them (not recorded which). The sequence derives from an adult woman who had mild COVID-19 (a few samples of this study predate the infection). Cell type and time point are not known.

The chain's CDR3 is CAWNSSPGELFF. The CDR3 DNA reads TGTGCCTGGAATAGTAGTCCCGGGGAGCTGTTTTTT. The chain employs TRBV30 and TRBJ2-2; D remains unclear. Between the trimmed V and J ends, which lost 4 bases and 6 bases, there was a span of 9 bases. This CDR3 comprises 12 residues. Germline-derived CDR1 and CDR2 are GTSNPN and SVGIG (reference sequence). Supplemented by reference TRBV30 and TRBJ2-2, the full variable domain reads SQTIHQWPATLVQPVGSPLSLECTVEGTSNPNLYWYRQAAGRGLQLLFYSVGIGQISSEVPQNLSASRPQDRQFILSSKKLLLSDSGFYLCAWNSSPGELFFGEGSRLTVL.